This record looks at one TCR beta chain sequence and its context. In terms of age and location, participants ranged from roughly 18 to 100 years and lived in about two dozen US areas. Each participant's cohort was designated according to participant-reported clinical history. Recovery among Cohort 3 donors was established by two negative PCRs, clearance, or symptom resolution. This sample is part of a study of blood T cell repertoires in COVID-19. Data came from immunoSEQ multiplex PCR; TCRdb stores just in-frame clones and leaves some out. The sample has about 150,000 clones, around four fifths seen once; the top ten hold around 6.2%. The germline V and J ends were trimmed by 10 bases and 2 bases, with 20 bases remaining between them. CDR1 is MNHEY, CDR2 SMNVEV, per germline (reference sequence). The CDR3 is made up of 15 amino acids.

This receptor was identified in a woman between 40 and 50 years old who had recovered from COVID-19. The sequenced sample consisted of PBMCs or T cells enriched from blood (not recorded which). V usage is TRBV27 and J usage is TRBJ1-1; D unresolved. The CDR3 sequence: CATYTRSEGNTEAFF. Here the CDR3 DNA reads TGTGCCACCTATACGCGTTCGGAGGGCAACACTGAAGCTTTCTTT.